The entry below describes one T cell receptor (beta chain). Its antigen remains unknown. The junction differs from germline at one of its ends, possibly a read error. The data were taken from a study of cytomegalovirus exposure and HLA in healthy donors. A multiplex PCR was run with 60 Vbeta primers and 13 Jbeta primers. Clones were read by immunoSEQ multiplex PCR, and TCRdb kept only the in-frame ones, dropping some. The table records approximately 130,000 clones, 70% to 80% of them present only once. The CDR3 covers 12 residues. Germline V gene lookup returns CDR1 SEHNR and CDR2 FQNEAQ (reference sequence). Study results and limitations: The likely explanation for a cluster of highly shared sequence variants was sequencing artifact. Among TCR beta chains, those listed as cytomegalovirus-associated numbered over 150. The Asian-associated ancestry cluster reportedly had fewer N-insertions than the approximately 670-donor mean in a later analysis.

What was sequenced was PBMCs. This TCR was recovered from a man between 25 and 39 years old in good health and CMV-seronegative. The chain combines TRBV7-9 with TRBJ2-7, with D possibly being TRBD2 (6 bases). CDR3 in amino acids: CSSGGVWNEQYF. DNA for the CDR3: TGTTCCAGCGGAGGGGTTTGGAACGAGCAGTACTTC.